Listed below are T cell receptor beta chains from one sample, sequenced in a study of PD-L1 blockade in urothelial cancer. Method: immunoSEQ multiplex PCR; TCRdb's copy keeps in-frame clones and lacks some. The table shows roughly 87,000 clones, with 89% occurring only once. The sequences come from PBMCs, collected around atezolizumab (anti-PD-L1) treatment. These receptors were taken from a woman of 80 years or more with urothelial cancer. The CDR3 runs from the conserved cysteine through the conserved F or W. The order of the fields is V gene, J gene, D gene, clone size, CDR3 DNA, CDR3 protein. A D gene is named only where the DNA matches it firmly. The size of a clone is reported for some rows only, either as once, few or many, or as a class for expanded clones.

TRBV9	TRBJ1-1	TRBD1	-	TGTGCCAGCAGCACCCAACCGGGACAGGGTTCTGAAGCTTTCTTT	CASSTQPGQGSEAFF
TRBV19	TRBJ1-5	-	-	TGTGCCAGTAGTATAGTCCCGAATCAGCCCCAGCATTTT	CASSIVPNQPQHF
TRBV19	TRBJ2-7	TRBD1	-	TGTGCCAGTAGTATAAGGCGACAGGGCCCCTACGAGCAGTACTTC	CASSIRRQGPYEQYF
TRBV4-2	TRBJ2-7	-	-	TGTGCCAGCAGCCAAGAACCCCCCAGGGTCGAGCAGTACTTC	CASSQEPPRVEQYF
TRBV21-1	TRBJ2-5	-	-	TGTGCCAGCAGTGGCGGAGGGGGGGAGCTAACCTTTCCCAAGACCCAGTACTTC	CASSGGGGELTFPKTQYF
TRBV5-1	TRBJ2-1	TRBD2	-	TGCGCCAGCAGCTCGGGGGGGGCGAGGGGGAATGAGCAGTTCTTC	CASSSGGARGNEQFF
TRBV5-4	TRBJ2-7	-	-	TGTGCCAGCAGCTTGGCGGGCCGGGGAATATCCAAGCAGTACTTC	CASSLAGRGISKQYF
TRBV5-4	TRBJ2-6	TRBD1	-	TGTGCCAGCAGCCCGGGACAGGGGGCGGAGGCCAACGTCCTGACTTTC	CASSPGQGAEANVLTF
TRBV11-3	TRBJ2-1	-	-	TGTGCCAGCAGCTTAGACGGGAGTTCCTACAATGAGCAGTTCTTC	CASSLDGSSYNEQFF
TRBV19	TRBJ2-2	TRBD2	-	TGTGCCAGTAGGGCTAGCGGGTCTAAGGTGTTTTTT	CASRASGSKVFF
TRBV9	TRBJ2-7	-	-	TGTGCCAGCAGCGTAGGGTTGCTAGCTCGCGAGCAGTACTTC	CASSVGLLAREQYF
TRBV28	TRBJ2-7	TRBD1	-	TGTGCCAGCAGTCCGACAGGGGGTGAGCAGTACTTC	CASSPTGGEQYF
TRBV6-6	TRBJ1-5	TRBD1	-	TGTGCCAGCAGTTCGCGGACAGGGGGAAATCAGCCCCAGCATTTT	CASSSRTGGNQPQHF
TRBV11-3	TRBJ2-2	-	-	TGTGCCAGCAGCTTCATAGCGGATACGAACACCGGGGAGCTGTTTTTT	CASSFIADTNTGELFF
TRBV4-2	TRBJ1-2	TRBD1	-	TGTGCCAGCAGCCAAGATAGCCGGGACAGGGGACGGGTCGGCTACACCTTC	CASSQDSRDRGRVGYTF
TRBV2	TRBJ1-2	-	once	TGTGCCAGCAGTGAATTGGGCCTCTATGGCTACACCTTC	CASSELGLYGYTF
TRBV18	TRBJ1-1	TRBD1	-	TGTGCCAGCTCACAAGGACAGGGCGACGAAGCTTTCTTT	CASSQGQGDEAFF
TRBV15	TRBJ2-1	TRBD1	once	TGTGCCACCAGCAGAGAGAACAGGGGGAATGAGCAGTTCTTC	CATSRENRGNEQFF
TRBV5-4	TRBJ2-7	-	-	TGTGCCAGCAGCTTGGCCTGGGGCTCCGAGCAGTACTTC	CASSLAWGSEQYF
TRBV5-5	TRBJ2-3	TRBD1	-	TGTGCCAGCAGCTTGTCGCGACAGGGGGCAGATACGCAGTATTTT	CASSLSRQGADTQYF
TRBV11-1	TRBJ2-1	-	once	TGTGCCAGCAGCTTAGGCGGGACTTCCGGGGAGCAGTTCTTC	CASSLGGTSGEQFF
TRBV27	TRBJ2-7	TRBD1	-	TGTGCCAGCAGTCCTCGACAGGGGGAGAACTCCTACGAGCAGTACTTC	CASSPRQGENSYEQYF
TRBV5-1	TRBJ2-7	-	-	TGCGCCAGCAGCCCATTCTACAGGGAGAGCTCCTACGAGCAGTACTTC	CASSPFYRESSYEQYF
TRBV5-1	TRBJ1-1	-	-	TGCGCCAGCAGCTTGGGGGGGGTCGGGGGCACTGAAGCTTTCTTT	CASSLGGVGGTEAFF
TRBV9	TRBJ2-2	TRBD2	-	TGTGCCAGCGGGACCCCTCCCAACCGGGACTACCCACCCGGGGAGCTGTTTTTT	CASGTPPNRDYPPGELFF
TRBV30	TRBJ2-3	TRBD1	-	TGTGCCTGGAGTGTGGCCGACAGGGGCACAGATACGCAGTATTTT	CAWSVADRGTDTQYF
TRBV4-1	TRBJ2-3	-	-	TGCGCCAGCAGCCACGAGCAGGCAGGGGGGAGAGATACGCAGTATTTT	CASSHEQAGGRDTQYF
TRBV5-1	TRBJ2-7	TRBD2	once	TGCGCCAGCAGCCCTGGGACTAGCGGGAGCGAGCAGTACTTC	CASSPGTSGSEQYF
TRBV20-1	TRBJ2-1	TRBD2	-	TGCAGTGCTATTACTAGCGGACCGCAGTTCTTC	CSAITSGPQFF
TRBV10-3	TRBJ2-7	-	few	TGTGCCATCAGTGGCCAGGGCCTCTCCTACGAGCAGTACTTC	CAISGQGLSYEQYF
TRBV28	TRBJ2-3	TRBD2	-	TGTGCCAGCAGTTCCCAACTAGCGGGAGATACAGATACGCAGTATTTT	CASSSQLAGDTDTQYF
TRBV10-2	TRBJ1-1	-	-	TGCGCCAGCAGTGATAGGGGTTATACTGAAGCTTTCTTT	CASSDRGYTEAFF
TRBV27	TRBJ1-5	TRBD1	-	TGTGCCAGCAGGCCCCGACAGGGGGGCAATCAGCCCCAGCATTTT	CASRPRQGGNQPQHF
TRBV10-2	TRBJ1-5	TRBD1	once	TGCGCCAGCAGGAATGACAGGGACCTGAATCAGCCCCAGCATTTT	CASRNDRDLNQPQHF
TRBV19	TRBJ1-1	-	-	TGTGCCAGTAGTATAAATCCCAGTTTGAACACTGAAGCTTTCTTT	CASSINPSLNTEAFF
TRBV28	TRBJ1-2	TRBD1	-	TGTGCCAGCAGAACGACAGGGAACTATGGCTACACCTTC	CASRTTGNYGYTF
TRBV9	TRBJ1-1	TRBD1	-	TGTGCCAGCAGCTCCGGGACAGGGTTCACTGAAGCTTTCTTT	CASSSGTGFTEAFF
TRBV30	TRBJ1-1	TRBD1	-	TGTGCCTGGAGTGTCCTGCGACAGGGACCCACTGAAGCTTTCTTT	CAWSVLRQGPTEAFF
TRBV28	TRBJ1-1	TRBD1	-	TGTGCCAGCAGACCGGACAGGGGAGCTACCAGCGTCACTGAAGCTTTCTTT	CASRPDRGATSVTEAFF
TRBV11-3	TRBJ2-1	-	once	TGTGCCAGCAGCCGCCCATCCGGGAGTATAAATGAGCAGTTCTTC	CASSRPSGSINEQFF
TRBV5-5	TRBJ1-1	-	-	TGTGCCAGCACCCGGGTCGGTGGGAACACTGAAGCTTTCTTT	CASTRVGGNTEAFF
TRBV5-1	TRBJ2-5	-	-	TGCGCCAGCAGCTTGGCCAGGGGACAAGAGACCCAGTACTTC	CASSLARGQETQYF
TRBV2	TRBJ2-6	-	-	TGTGCCACCCCCTCGGGGTCTGGGGCCAACGTCCTGACTTTC	CATPSGSGANVLTF
TRBV2	TRBJ2-2	TRBD2	-	TGTGCCAGCAATCGGGACTACAACACCGGGGAGCTGTTTTTT	CASNRDYNTGELFF
TRBV19	TRBJ2-7	TRBD2	once	TGTGCCTCAGCGGGAGGGCCCGGAGCCTACGAGCAGTACTTC	CASAGGPGAYEQYF
TRBV5-1	TRBJ2-7	TRBD1	-	TGCGCCAGCAGCCCTGGACACGGGACAGGGAATGGCCGGGAGCAGTACTTC	CASSPGHGTGNGREQYF
TRBV5-1	TRBJ2-3	-	-	TGCGCCAGCAGCTACCTCAAGACACTGGGGCCGTCTAGCACAGATACGCAGTATTTT	CASSYLKTLGPSSTDTQYF
TRBV14	TRBJ2-2	-	-	TGTGCCAGCAGCCAAGATTGGGCAGGGTGGACCGGGGAGCTGTTTTTT	CASSQDWAGWTGELFF
TRBV14	TRBJ2-7	TRBD2	-	TGTGCCAGCAGCCACAAGATCACAGCGGGAGGTGGCGAGCAGTACTTC	CASSHKITAGGGEQYF
TRBV10-3	TRBJ2-1	TRBD2	-	TGTGCCATCGCCTGGTTGCCCCTGGCTAGCGGGACCGACAATGAGCAGTTCTTC	CAIAWLPLASGTDNEQFF
TRBV10-1	TRBJ2-1	TRBD1	-	TGCGCCAGCAGTGAGCCAGGGGGCTCGCAGTTCTTC	CASSEPGGSQFF
TRBV7-9	TRBJ2-3	-	-	TGTGCCAGCAGCAAGGGGGTGCGGGAGCCGACGCAGTATTTT	CASSKGVREPTQYF
TRBV9	TRBJ2-2	TRBD2	-	TGTGCCAGCAGCCCGACTAGGGCGGGAGAGGGCGGGGAGCTGTTTTTT	CASSPTRAGEGGELFF
TRBV2	TRBJ1-4	TRBD1	-	TGTGCCAGCAGGACCGGGACAGCACGTGAAAAACTGTTTTTT	CASRTGTAREKLFF